This T cell receptor (beta chain) was observed in a study of blood T cells in healthy people across ages (dated by TCRdb to between 2014 and 2017). Regarding the complete study: Template switching captured roughly one uniquely barcoded TCR beta cDNA molecule per two T cells in model experiments. The study measured age-related changes in TCR beta repertoire diversity using deep sequencing normalized with unique cDNA molecular identifiers. Donors were grouped into four age groups: young (average 16 years), middle-aged (roughly 37), aged (approximately 58) and long-lived (about 90). To avoid experimental bias, donors of different ages were distributed randomly across sequencing lanes. For two donors (one aged 18 to 29 and one aged 80 or older), the study analyzed two additional independent replicas of 1 million unique cDNA reads from the same blood draw.

About this clonotype itself: There is no known antigen for this receptor. No base-level quality is on record; no much larger clone is a single base apart.

Donors were a few dozen systemically healthy Caucasian individuals from Russia aged roughly 6 to 100 years. Each donor gave about 9.7 milliliters of peripheral blood, drawn into EDTA-treated Vacutainer tubes. Ficoll-Paque density-gradient centrifugation was used to isolate PBMCs, with at least 7 million per sample. Trizol reagent was used to extract total RNA from PBMCs, with at least 6 micrograms per sample. For every donor, an aliquot of PBMCs went through flow cytometry to measure the percentages of naive CD45RAhigh/CD27high T cells. Receptor libraries were prepared by 5' RACE. Sequencing used an Illumina HiSeq 2500. A second PCR of roughly 7 to 11 cycles was performed with a sample-barcoded 5' primer and a J-beta primer mix. Each TCR beta cDNA molecule received a unique molecular identifier from a template-switch 5' adaptor carrying 12 random nucleotides. Each sample yielded at least 3 million CDR3-containing paired-end reads. First-strand cDNA synthesis was performed from all RNA using the Mint cDNA synthesis kit, with priming by a TRBC-specific oligonucleotide. Following uracil-DNA glycosylase treatment, a first 18-cycle PCR with universal primers M1SS and BC2_uni_R was performed on all cDNA. In the source study's methods: Normalization of each sample was performed by random selection of 1 million high-quality reads, each carrying a distinct molecular identifier. Instead of being binned into consensus sequences, reads with shared molecular identifiers were discarded. MiTCR, set to a Q25 quality threshold and the strictest error-elimination algorithm, was used for CDR3 identification, clonotype clustering and error correction. A nonparametric unseen species model using Euler transformation provided a lower-bound estimate of total TCR beta diversity. TCRdb reran the public reads through fastp at Q25 and MiXCR, keeping productive beta chains. Each entry merges the rows of one CDR3 protein and shows their most common DNA and genes. TCRdb, rather than the study authors, made the V and J calls. This sample comprises 1.6 million or so distinct CDR3 sequences, roughly 30% of them detected only once. The biggest ten clones account for about 11% of the sample.

Paper-wide results and their limitations: Compared with the aged group, the long-lived group had more naive CD4+ T cells, fewer expanded clones and increased TCR diversity, suggesting age selection. Bulk unsorted PBMC profiling prevented conclusive comparison of naive and antigen-experienced compartments. The percentage of naive T cells measured by flow cytometry correlated strongly with observed TCR beta diversity. Observed TCR beta diversity per million T cells fell roughly linearly with age, and a significant reduction was already apparent by age roughly 40. Because donor CMV infection status was unknown, age-related changes in expanded clonotypes were potentially confounded. Estimates of total diversity from one million sequenced T cells were regarded as lower bounds and underestimates.

The germline ends are 7 bases apart after V is trimmed by 3 bases and J by 7 bases. From cysteine to phenylalanine, the CDR3 is 11 amino acids long. Only CDR3 DNA is held: 33 bases, read in frame from base 1. CDR1 and CDR2, per the germline V gene (reference sequence), are LGHDT and YNNKEL. The receptor was isolated from a woman under 40 in good health. The rearrangement joined TRBV3-1 to TRBJ2-7; the D gene identity is not certain. Material: blood. The CDR3 region: CASSQRQEQYF. The DNA is as follows: TGTGCCAGCAGCCAGCGGCAGGAGCAGTACTTC.